A single sample is the source of the 22 T cell receptor beta chains below, sequenced in a study of Graves' ophthalmopathy and Graves' hyperthyroidism. Researchers took RNA transcripts and amplified TCR beta CDR3 regions from them. A first-round RT-PCR used HTBI primers, followed by a second-round multiplex PCR. TCRdb used MiXCR to reprocess the multiplex PCR reads, holding one entry per CDR3 protein. The sample shows some 240,000 distinct CDR3 sequences, around 42% of them seen only once. The source material was peripheral blood. The receptors originated from an adult man with Graves' ophthalmopathy.

A word on this clonotype: The CDR3 end shows no conserved phenylalanine or tryptophan, and so a read error is likely. The chain employs TRBV7-2 and TRBJ2-7; perhaps TRBD2 as D (6 bases). The CDR3 spans 19 residues. CDR1 and CDR2 (germline): SGHTA, FQGNSA. V was clipped by 0 bases and J by 2 bases, with 23 bases between them. CDR3 sequence: CASSLASSAFRTITYEQYS. CDR3 coding DNA: TGTGCCAGCAGCTTAGCCTCGTCTGCGTTTCGGACTATTACCTACGAGCAGTACTCC.

The V call is TRBV29-1, the J call TRBJ1-3; D is undetermined. The CDR3 is 13 residues long. In germline, CDR1 is SQVTM, CDR2 ANQGSEA. Trimming shortened V by 3 bases and J by 4 bases, and 10 bases separated the two germline ends. This chain's CDR3 is CSVDWGSGNTIYF. CDR3 bases: TGCAGCGTTGATTGGGGAAGCGGAAACACCATATATTTT.

This clonotype was observed a few times. The rearrangement joins TRBV5-6 to TRBJ2-7, with 7 bases identical to TRBD1. The V segment lost 4 bases and the J segment 3 bases; nucleotides outside the gene matches: 10. The CDR3 sequence is 15 residues long. Germline V CDR1 and CDR2: SGHDT, YYEEEE. CDR3 protein: CASSEKTGMGYEQYF. CDR3 sequence (DNA): TGTGCCAGCAGCGAAAAGACAGGGATGGGCTACGAGCAGTACTTC.

The rearrangement links TRBV6-5 to TRBJ2-7, with D unclear. Trimming removed 6 bases from V and 5 bases from J, with 14 bases in between. The CDR3 has 13 residues. Germline CDR1 and CDR2: MNHEY and SVGAGI. CDR3 in amino acids: CASSYDPLDEQYF. CDR3 coding DNA: TGTGCCAGCAGCTACGACCCCTTAGACGAGCAGTACTTC.

J is TRBJ1-1 and V is TRBV15; the match to TRBD1 covers 7 bases. V shed 4 bases, J shed 3 bases, and the junction held 17 bases outside the gene matches. This CDR3 region has 18 residues. Per germline, CDR1 LNHNV and CDR2 YYDKDF (reference sequence). CDR3 protein: CATSKDRAPLEGYTEAFF. In DNA, the CDR3 is TGTGCCACCAGCAAAGACAGGGCGCCCCTGGAGGGCTACACTGAAGCTTTCTTT.

The chain recombines TRBV18 with TRBJ2-7; D gene unclear. This CDR3 region has 13 residues. The germline CDR1 and CDR2 sequences are KGHSH and LQKENI. The V and J ends lost 0 bases and 3 bases respectively, with 6 bases between them. CDR3 residues: CASSPPHNYEQYF. DNA of the CDR3: TGTGCCAGCTCACCACCCCATAACTACGAGCAGTACTTC.

This clonotype showed up many times. The rearrangement links TRBV29-1 to TRBJ1-1; no clear D. CDR1 and CDR2 (germline): SQVTM, ANQGSEA. The ends were cut back, 4 bases at V and 0 bases at J, with 12 bases in the middle. CDR3 size: 14 residues. CDR3 sequence reads: CSVGGLRLNTEAFF. Here the CDR3 DNA reads TGCAGCGTTGGAGGGTTGCGGTTGAACACTGAAGCTTTCTTT. Variable domain in full (rest from reference TRBV29-1 and TRBJ1-1): SAVISQKPSRDICQRGTSLTIQCQVDSQVTMMFWYRQQPGQSLTLIATANQGSEATYESGFVIDKFPISRPNLTFSTLTVSNMSPEDSSIYLCSVGGLRLNTEAFFGQGTRLTVV.

In DNA, the CDR3 is TGTGCCATCAGTGAGTCGTACAGGGGGGAGAGGATGAACACTGAAGCTTTCTTT. It translates to CAISESYRGERMNTEAFF. The chain carries TRBV10-3 and TRBJ1-1; TRBD1 aligns across 8 bases. CDR1 and CDR2 from the germline V gene are ENHRY and SYGVKD. With V trimmed by 0 bases and J by 0 bases, 9 bases remained unmatched. The CDR3 is made up of 18 amino acids.

This clonotype was counted at least ten times. V and J are TRBV7-2 and TRBJ2-2, with 12 bases fitting TRBD2. Germline assignment: CDR1 SGHTA and CDR2 FQGNSA. V shed 5 bases and J 1 base; nucleotides not matched to a gene: 11. The CDR3 consists of 19 residues. CDR3 coding DNA: TGTGCCAGCAGCCGACGGGCACTAGCGGGAGGCGGGAACACCGGGGAGCTGTTTTTT. This codes for CASSRRALAGGGNTGELFF.

The sample holds a few counts of this clonotype. The CDR3 DNA sequence: TGTGCCTCGAAAGGTACGGGTGTATATGAAAAACTGTTTTTT. This sequence encodes CASKGTGVYEKLFF. The rearrangement links TRBV10-3 to TRBJ1-4; no firm D call. Germline V lookup: CDR1 ENHRY, CDR2 SYGVKD. CDR3 length: 14 amino acids. Trimming shortened V by 11 bases and J by 6 bases, and 19 bases separated the two germline ends.

This chain connects TRBV10-3 to TRBJ2-7, with 13 bases aligning to TRBD2. This CDR3 is built from 16 residues. Trimming took 10 bases from V and 6 from J; bases not matched to a gene: 15. Germline CDR1 reads ENHRY; CDR2 reads SYGVKD. Here the CDR3 reads CASSSGLAGFPREQYF. The CDR3 nucleotides read TGTGCCAGCAGCTCGGGACTAGCGGGGTTCCCTCGCGAGCAGTACTTC.

The rearrangement links TRBV19 to TRBJ1-2; 7 positions agree with TRBD1. Germline V gene lookup returns CDR1 LNHDA and CDR2 SQIVND (reference sequence). V gave up 1 base and J gave up 7 bases; unmatched junction bases: 3. This CDR3 has 13 residues. The CDR3 loop reads CASSIGQGTGYTF. DNA of the CDR3: TGTGCCAGTAGTATAGGACAGGGCACTGGCTACACCTTC. Looking up the rest from reference TRBV19 and TRBJ1-2 gives the full variable domain: DGGITQSPKYLFRKEGQNVTLSCEQNLNHDAMYWYRQDPGQGLRLIYYSQIVNDFQKGDIAEGYSVSREKKESFPLTVTSAQKNPTAFYLCASSIGQGTGYTFGSGTRLTVV.

This clonotype was counted between two and nine times. The V and J genes are TRBV6-5 and TRBJ2-5; no definite D call. In germline, CDR1 is MNHEY, CDR2 SVGAGI. V lost 6 bases to trimming and J lost 4 bases, with 12 bases between them. The CDR3 is made up of 13 amino acids. The CDR3 nucleotides read TGTGCCAGCAGCAAACGGATCATAGAGACCCAGTACTTC. Protein sequence: CASSKRIIETQYF.

This chain uses TRBV20-1 with TRBJ1-2; D might be TRBD1 (5 bases). In germline, CDR1 is DFQATT, CDR2 SNEGSKA (reference sequence). This CDR3 region has 12 residues. V gave up 5 bases and J gave up 4 bases, with 11 bases separating them. The CDR3 is CSAQTGSYGYTF. CDR3 nucleotide sequence: TGCAGTGCTCAAACAGGAAGCTATGGCTACACCTTC.

This clonotype was picked up one time. Without the conserved terminal phenylalanine or tryptophan, this CDR3 likely stems from a read error. V gene TRBV5-5 combines with J gene TRBJ2-7, with D hard to call. V gave up 1 base and J gave up 1 base, with 9 bases separating them. This CDR3 spans 14 amino acids. Germline lookup yields CDR1 SGHKS and CDR2 YYEKEE (reference sequence). This CDR3 reads CASSLTYSSYEQYL. The DNA of the CDR3 is TGTGCCAGCAGCTTGACTTACTCTTCCTACGAGCAGTACCTC.

This clonotype was counted only a few times. The rearrangement links TRBV20-1 to TRBJ1-5; D possibly corresponds to TRBD1 (6 bases). Germline V gene data show CDR1 as DFQATT and CDR2 as SNEGSKA (reference sequence). This CDR3 has 14 amino acids. Trimming stripped 4 bases from V and 3 bases from J, with 13 bases between. The CDR3 spells CSAKGTGNNQPQHF. The CDR3, as DNA: TGCAGTGCTAAAGGAACAGGGAACAATCAGCCCCAGCATTTT.

Many counts were recorded for this clonotype. This sequence joins TRBV7-2 and TRBJ2-6; D gene unclear. The length of the CDR3 is 12 residues. V lost 3 bases and J lost 7, with 4 bases in between. Germline assignment: CDR1 SGHTA and CDR2 FQGNSA. The CDR3 loop reads CASSLAANVLTF. The CDR3 region has the DNA TGTGCCAGCAGCTTGGCTGCCAACGTCCTGACTTTC.

This clonotype occurred many times. V is TRBV24-1 and J is TRBJ1-1; D is unclear. Trimming shortened V by 4 bases and J by 1 base, and 12 bases separated the two germline ends. In germline, CDR1 is KGHDR, CDR2 SFDVKD. The length of the CDR3 is 15 residues. CDR3 region: CATSDPAGGNTEAFF. Written as DNA, the CDR3 is TGTGCCACCAGTGACCCCGCCGGTGGGAACACTGAAGCTTTCTTT.

The chain uses TRBV9 and TRBJ2-7, with a tentative D call TRBD1 (5 bases). Looked up from germline, CDR1 is SGDLS and CDR2 is YYNGEE. Deletions cut 2 bases from V and 3 bases from J, with 12 bases between. The CDR3 consists of 14 residues. CDR3 sequence reads: CASSVGFQGYEQYF. The CDR3 DNA follows: TGTGCCAGCAGCGTCGGGTTCCAGGGCTACGAGCAGTACTTC.

The table lists this clonotype with a few counts. The chain carries TRBV5-8 and TRBJ1-1; 7 bases align to TRBD1. The CDR3 is 14 residues long. V lost 5 bases, J lost 5 bases, and 9 bases stayed unmatched. In germline, CDR1 is SGHTS, CDR2 YDEGEE. CDR3 DNA: TGTGCCAGCAGTACTGACAGGGCGGAGACTGAAGCTTTCTTT. Translation gives CASSTDRAETEAFF.

This clonotype was observed a few times. This chain joins TRBV4-2 and TRBJ1-5; TRBD1 might be the D (5 bases). In germline, CDR1 is LGHNA, CDR2 YNFKEQ. The V and J ends lost 0 bases and 7 bases respectively, with 22 bases between them. The CDR3 has 18 residues. CDR3 coding DNA: TGTGCCAGCAGCCAAGATGCGGGTCAGGGCCCTTCAGTACAGCCCCAGCATTTT. Translated, it gives CASSQDAGQGPSVQPQHF.

The chain combines TRBV2 with TRBJ1-4; a possible D gene is TRBD1 (5 bases). The CDR3 totals 12 residues. Germline lookup yields CDR1 SNHLY and CDR2 FYNNEI. V gave up 6 bases and J gave up 10 bases, with 12 bases separating them. DNA of the CDR3: TGTGCCAGCAGGCGGGACTACGGAAAACTGTTTTTT. It specifies CASRRDYGKLFF.